Following are 19 T cell receptor beta chains from one sample sequenced in a study of blood T cell repertoires in COVID-19. The method was immunoSEQ multiplex PCR; TCRdb's version includes in-frame clones alone and lacks a portion of them. This sample carries some 150,000 clones, around nine tenths of them seen once, and the ten largest clones take more than 1%. The sequenced sample was PBMCs or T cells enriched from blood (not recorded which). Receptors were obtained from a woman aged 30 to 39 with acute COVID-19.

The J gene is TRBJ1-5, the V gene TRBV27; no firm D call. CDR1 and CDR2 from the germline V gene are MNHEY and SMNVEV (reference sequence). Trimming removed 3 bases from V and 5 bases from J, with 8 bases in between. This CDR3 region has 13 residues. CDR3 bases: TGTGCCAGCAGTTTGAACGGGGATCAGCCCCAGCATTTT. Translated, it gives CASSLNGDQPQHF.

This rearrangement joins TRBV5-4 to TRBJ2-1, with D possibly TRBD1 on 7 matching bases. V lost 2 bases and J 1 base, leaving 10 bases between the germline ends. CDR1 and CDR2 (germline): SGHNT, YYREEE (reference sequence). This CDR3 has 15 amino acids. In DNA, the CDR3 is TGTGCCAGCAGCTTTTCAGGGGGGTCCTACAATGAGCAGTTCTTC. This gives the protein CASSFSGGSYNEQFF.

The J gene is TRBJ1-5, the V gene TRBV19; perhaps TRBD1 as D (5 bases). From germline, CDR1 is LNHDA and CDR2 SQIVND (reference sequence). This CDR3 is 16 amino acids long. V shed 4 bases and J shed 6 bases, with 19 bases lying between them. The CDR3 nucleotides are TGTGCCAGTAGTAACGTAATCGGGGGAGATGGTCAGCCCCAGCATTTT. Translation gives CASSNVIGGDGQPQHF.

The V and J genes are TRBV28 and TRBJ1-2, with no clear D. V was clipped by 5 bases and J by 5 bases, with 9 bases between them. Germline V gene data show CDR1 as MDHEN and CDR2 as SYDVKM. The CDR3 runs to 12 residues. The CDR3 loop is CASSLRQYGYTF. As DNA, the CDR3 is TGTGCCAGCAGTCTAAGACAATATGGCTACACCTTC.

The V gene is TRBV28, the J gene TRBJ1-5; D unclear. V lost 7 bases, J lost 6 bases, and 10 bases lay in between. The length of the CDR3 is 12 residues. From germline, CDR1 is MDHEN and CDR2 SYDVKM. CDR3 region: CASTAGVQPQHF. The DNA for the CDR3 is TGTGCCAGCACCGCCGGGGTTCAGCCCCAGCATTTT.

The chain couples TRBV6-5 to TRBJ1-5, with TRBD1 as a possible D gene (6 bases). CDR3 length: 15 residues. Germline loops: CDR1 MNHEY, CDR2 SVGAGI. Deletions cut 6 bases from V and 7 bases from J, with 19 bases between. The CDR3 sequence is CASRPPGGAGQPQHF. CDR3 DNA: TGTGCCAGCAGACCTCCGGGGGGGGCTGGGCAGCCCCAGCATTTT.

The chain recombines TRBV7-2 with TRBJ1-5; perhaps TRBD1 as D (5 bases). The CDR3 is 16 amino acids. V lost 1 base and J 0 bases, leaving 10 bases between the germline ends. Germline V gives CDR1 SGHTA, CDR2 FQGNSA. CDR3 coding DNA: TGTGCCAGCAGCTTAGGTTCAGGACATAGCAATCAGCCCCAGCATTTT. It is translated as CASSLGSGHSNQPQHF.

The V and J genes are TRBV7-3 and TRBJ2-4, with TRBD1 as a possible D gene (6 bases). This CDR3 has 16 amino acids. V lost 2 bases, J lost 7 bases, and 18 bases lay in between. Germline CDR1 is SGHTA and CDR2 is FQGTGA. DNA for the CDR3: TGTGCCAGCAGCTTAGATTCGCAGGGGAGCTTTAACATTCAGTACTTC. It translates to CASSLDSQGSFNIQYF.

This chain links TRBV18 with TRBJ2-1; 9 positions match TRBD1. V lost 3 bases to trimming and J lost 7 bases; unmatched junction nucleotides: 1. This CDR3 contains 13 residues. Germline V gives CDR1 KGHSH, CDR2 LQKENI. CDR3 nucleotide sequence: TGTGCCAGCTCACCGGGACAGGGTAATGAGCAGTTCTTC. Translated, it gives CASSPGQGNEQFF.

V gene TRBV5-5 combines with J gene TRBJ1-4, with D unresolved. The CDR3 sequence is 16 residues long. The V end lost 4 bases, the J end lost 0 bases, and 13 bases lay between the germline ends. The germline V gene encodes CDR1 SGHKS and CDR2 YYEKEE (reference sequence). CDR3 sequence reads: CASSAHRVATNEKLFF. In DNA form, the CDR3 reads TGTGCCAGCAGCGCCCACAGAGTTGCAACTAATGAAAAACTGTTTTTT.

V gene TRBV5-1 combines with J gene TRBJ2-7; possible D gene TRBD2, 5 bases. From germline, CDR1 is SGHRS and CDR2 YFSETQ. Trimming removed 4 bases at V and 2 bases at J, with 16 bases between. CDR3 length equals 15 residues. CDR3 coding DNA: TGCGCCAGCAGCCGGGATTACGCCGAGCCCTACGAGCAGTACTTC. Its protein is CASSRDYAEPYEQYF.

This chain links TRBV28 with TRBJ1-1, with TRBD1 matching 9 bases. Germline CDR1 is MDHEN and CDR2 is SYDVKM. The J segment lost 5 bases and the V segment lost 4 bases, leaving 2 bases of the junction unmatched. The CDR3 runs 13 residues. Here the CDR3 reads CASSYRGRTEAFF. DNA of the CDR3: TGTGCCAGCAGTTACAGGGGGCGGACTGAAGCTTTCTTT.

The V call is TRBV27, the J call TRBJ1-6; D may be TRBD1 (5 bases). This CDR3 comprises 18 residues. Per germline, CDR1 MNHEY and CDR2 SMNVEV (reference sequence). The V end lost 2 bases, the J end lost 5 bases, and 19 bases lay between the germline ends. Here the CDR3 reads CASSLKPLGLENNSPLHF. The CDR3 region has the DNA TGTGCCAGCAGTTTAAAGCCTTTGGGACTGGAGAATAATTCACCCCTCCACTTT.

This clone is a singleton in its sample. The chain has TRBV4-1 and TRBJ2-6; TRBD1 might be the D (5 bases). V was trimmed by 5 bases and J by 1 base, leaving 9 bases between them. Per germline, CDR1 MGHRA and CDR2 YSYEKL. The CDR3 has 15 amino acids. Here the CDR3 DNA reads TGCGCCAGCAGCTCTCAGGGTTCTGGGGCCAACGTCCTGACTTTC. Amino acid sequence: CASSSQGSGANVLTF.

Only one count was recorded for this clone. V gene TRBV3-1 (or the pseudogene TRBV3-2) combines with J gene TRBJ1-2; tentatively, D is TRBD1 (5 bases). The CDR3 is 13 amino acids. Germline CDR1 LGHDT, CDR2 YNNKEL (reference sequence). The V gene lost 5 bases and the J gene lost 4 bases, with 11 bases spanning the gap. The CDR3 coding sequence is TGTGCCAGCAGCGCGGGGGTTCTCTATGGCTACACCTTC. Translating it yields CASSAGVLYGYTF.

The J gene is TRBJ1-2, the V gene TRBV28; D gene ambiguous. This CDR3 spans 12 amino acids. CDR1 and CDR2 (germline): MDHEN, SYDVKM. Trimming removed 7 bases from V and 8 bases from J, with 14 bases in between. The CDR3, as DNA: TGTGCCAGCACCACCTCCGGGTTGGGCTACACCTTC. Translation: CASTTSGLGYTF.

The rearrangement links TRBV5-1 to TRBJ2-6; 7 bases are shared with TRBD1. V trimming: 8 bases; J trimming: 0 bases; junction bases outside the gene matches: 5. The CDR3 contains 15 residues. CDR1 is SGHRS, CDR2 YFSETQ, per germline. The CDR3 reads CASWDSSSGANVLTF. The CDR3, as DNA: TGCGCCAGTTGGGACAGCAGCTCTGGGGCCAACGTCCTGACTTTC.

This chain's CDR3 is CASSLNWGMNTEAFF. In DNA, the CDR3 is TGTGCCAGCAGCTTGAATTGGGGCATGAACACTGAAGCTTTCTTT. The chain employs TRBV7-2 and TRBJ1-1; D is perhaps TRBD1 (5 bases). The length of the CDR3 is 15 residues. V gave up 3 bases and J gave up 0 bases, with 11 bases separating them. The germline V gene encodes CDR1 SGHTA and CDR2 FQGNSA. Drawing the rest from reference TRBV7-2 and TRBJ1-1, the complete variable domain is GAGVSQSPSNKVTEKGKDVELRCDPISGHTALYWYRQSLGQGLEFLIYFQGNSAPDKSGLPSDRFSAERTGGSVSTLTIQRTQQEDSAVYLCASSLNWGMNTEAFFGQGTRLTVV.

Written as DNA, the CDR3 is TGTGCCAGCAGTGCTACAGGGGCCGGGGAGCTGTTTTTT. This codes for CASSATGAGELFF. The chain carries TRBV25-1 and TRBJ2-2; 7 bases map to TRBD1. Germline CDR1 is MGHDK and CDR2 is SYGVNS. V dropped 4 bases and J dropped 6; count of bases not matched to a gene: 2. The CDR3 has 13 amino acids.